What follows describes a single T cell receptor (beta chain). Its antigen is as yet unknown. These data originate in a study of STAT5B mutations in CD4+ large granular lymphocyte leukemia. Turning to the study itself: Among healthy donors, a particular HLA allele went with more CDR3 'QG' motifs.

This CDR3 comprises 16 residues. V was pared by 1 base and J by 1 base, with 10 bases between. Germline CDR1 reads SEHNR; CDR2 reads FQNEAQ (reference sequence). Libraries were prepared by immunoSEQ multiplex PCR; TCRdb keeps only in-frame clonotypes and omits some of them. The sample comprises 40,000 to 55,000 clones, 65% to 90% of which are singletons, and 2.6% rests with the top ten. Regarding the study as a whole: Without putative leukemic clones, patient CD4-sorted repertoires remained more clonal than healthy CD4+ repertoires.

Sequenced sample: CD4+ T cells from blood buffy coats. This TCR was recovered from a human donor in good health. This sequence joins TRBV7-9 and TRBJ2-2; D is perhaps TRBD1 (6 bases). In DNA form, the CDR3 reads TGTGCCAGCAGCTTAGGTGAAGGGGGGAACACCGGGGAGCTGTTTTTT. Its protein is CASSLGEGGNTGELFF.